The 18 T cell receptor beta chains reported below all come from one sample, sequenced in a study of regulatory T cells in long-lasting Graves disease. Construction of the TCR beta libraries employed iRepertoire HTBI primers in conjunction with Arm-PCR of CDR3 regions. From the multiplex PCR reads, TCRdb called clonotypes with MiXCR, one entry per CDR3 protein. Of approximately 350,000 distinct CDR3 sequences listed, 12% were seen once; the top ten hold approximately 19%. Time point described: newly diagnosed GD, antithyroid drugs for less than 3 months. Following extraction of RNA from PBMCs, that RNA was used to make the TCR library. Another study also made use of these data, one on T cells in Graves' hyperthyroidism and ophthalmopathy.

The sample in question was peripheral blood mononuclear cells (PBMCs), obtained at new diagnosis, from a patient treated with antithyroid drugs. Receptors were obtained from a woman aged 18-30 years with Graves disease.

This clonotype was counted a few times. This chain connects TRBV4-3 to TRBJ2-1, with D hard to call. In germline, CDR1 is LGHNA, CDR2 YSLEER. The CDR3 is made up of 15 amino acids. V dropped 0 bases and J dropped 2 bases, with 8 bases sitting between them. CDR3 coding DNA: TGCGCCAGCAGCCAAGATCGAGAGCCCTACAATGAGCAGTTCTTC. Protein sequence: CASSQDREPYNEQFF.

This clonotype has at least ten counts. The chain uses TRBV4-3 and TRBJ1-6; D not resolved. CDR1 LGHNA and CDR2 YSLEER come from the germline V gene. This CDR3 has 16 amino acids. Trimming left V 0 bases short and J 4 bases short, with 10 bases between. The CDR3 nucleotides read TGCGCCAGCAGCCAAGAGTGGTCTCCTTATAATTCACCCCTCCACTTT. Encoded protein: CASSQEWSPYNSPLHF.

This clonotype was counted many times. This chain uses TRBV11-2 with TRBJ2-1; D remains unclear. The CDR3 runs to 17 residues. V was shortened by 5 bases and J by 0 bases, with 17 bases between the two germline ends. Per germline, CDR1 SGHAT and CDR2 FQNNGV. CDR3 nucleotides: TGTGCCAGCAGCAGCCCATCCGGGTTAGCCTCCTACAATGAGCAGTTCTTC. This translates into CASSSPSGLASYNEQFF.

Notes on this clonotype: This may be a read error, as it is one base from a much larger clone. It is likely a read error, because the conserved phenylalanine at the end of the CDR3 is missing. V usage is TRBV6-1 and J usage is TRBJ2-1, with D possibly being TRBD1 (5 bases). The CDR3 contains 13 residues. V was shortened by 6 bases and J by 4 bases, with 10 bases between the two germline ends. Per the germline V gene, CDR1 is MNHNS and CDR2 is SASEGT. The CDR3 reads CASSQAGYNEQFS. CDR3 DNA sequence: TGTGCCAGCAGCCAAGCAGGGTACAATGAGCAGTTCTCC.

This clonotype occurred a few times. The chain carries TRBV7-8 and TRBJ1-1; D might be TRBD1 (5 bases). Trimming stripped 8 bases from V and 0 bases from J, with 16 bases between. The length of the CDR3 is 15 residues. The V gene's germline CDR1 is SGHVS and CDR2 FQNEAQ. Here the CDR3 DNA reads TGTGCCAGCGCTGGGGGGACCCTTATGAACACTGAAGCTTTCTTT. Its protein product is CASAGGTLMNTEAFF.

This clonotype was detected ten times or more. In DNA, the CDR3 is TGTGCCAGCAGTTTAGGACGGAATAAAAAGCAGTACTTC. Translated: CASSLGRNKKQYF. The gene calls are TRBV28 and TRBJ2-7; no clear D gene. This CDR3 comprises 13 residues. Germline CDR1 MDHEN, CDR2 SYDVKM. V gave up 2 bases and J gave up 8 bases, with 13 bases separating them.

This clonotype was picked up a small number of times. The chain uses TRBV6-2 or TRBV6-3 and TRBJ2-7; 7 bases align to TRBD2. CDR3 size: 16 residues. Germline V gene lookup returns CDR1 MNHEY and CDR2 SVGEGT. Trimming cost V 6 bases and J 3 bases; bases outside gene matches: 14. The CDR3 spells CASSRASGPLLYEQYF. CDR3 coding DNA: TGTGCCAGCAGCCGGGCTAGCGGTCCTTTACTCTACGAGCAGTACTTC.

This clonotype was observed at least ten times. The chain uses TRBV3-1 and TRBJ1-1; D not certain. The CDR3 consists of 14 residues. Germline V CDR1 and CDR2: LGHDT, YNNKEL (reference sequence). V gave up 3 bases and J gave up 6 bases, with 14 bases separating them. As DNA, the CDR3 is TGTGCCAGCAGCCAGAAACCCAACAGAGCTGAAGCTTTCTTT. Translating it yields CASSQKPNRAEAFF.

This clonotype has at least ten counts. V and J are TRBV3-1 and TRBJ2-1; D remains ambiguous. The germline CDR1 and CDR2 sequences are LGHDT and YNNKEL (reference sequence). V was shortened by 2 bases and J by 3 bases, with 8 bases between the two germline ends. The CDR3 consists of 14 residues. The CDR3 sequence is CASSQYSSYNEQFF. CDR3 DNA sequence: TGTGCCAGCAGCCAATACTCCAGCTACAATGAGCAGTTCTTC.

This clonotype was seen many times. The rearrangement uses TRBV11-3 and TRBJ2-1; TRBD1 might be the D (6 bases). CDR3 length: 15 residues. V lost 3 bases and J 3 bases, leaving 12 bases between the germline ends. Germline values: CDR1 SGHNT, CDR2 YENEEA. The CDR3 is CASSFQTGNYNEQFF. In DNA, the CDR3 is TGTGCCAGCAGCTTTCAGACAGGAAACTACAATGAGCAGTTCTTC.

This clonotype was detected a few times. This chain joins TRBV6-5 and TRBJ2-1; tentative D call: TRBD1 (5 bases). The CDR3 is 16 residues long. V lost 0 bases to trimming and J lost 5 bases, with 14 bases between them. Germline CDR1 and CDR2: MNHEY and SVGAGI. Written as DNA, the CDR3 is TGTGCCAGCAGTTACTCGATAGAAGGGGCGCACAATGAGCAGTTCTTC. It codes for CASSYSIEGAHNEQFF.

With respect to this clonotype: Since a much larger clone is just one base distant, this may be a read error. The chain combines TRBV7-2 with TRBJ2-1; no definite D call. This CDR3 is 15 amino acids long. Per the germline V gene, CDR1 is SGHTA and CDR2 is FQGNSA. CDR3 loop: CASSLVRAVPIERFF. As DNA, the CDR3 is TGTGCCAGCAGCTTAGTCCGGGCGGTCCCAATTGAGCGGTTCTTC.

This clonotype has ten or more counts. The chain is built from TRBV12-3 or TRBV12-4 and TRBJ1-2; a weak D match, TRBD1 (5 bases). CDR3 size: 15 residues. Trimming pared 5 bases from V and 4 bases from J, leaving 17 bases between. Here the CDR3 DNA reads TGTGCCAGCAGTGGCGGGGCAGATCGCACCTATGGCTACACCTTC. It yields the protein CASSGGADRTYGYTF.

The chain is built from TRBV6-1 and TRBJ1-3, with D maybe TRBD1 (6 bases). V shed 7 bases and J shed 0 bases, with 19 bases lying between them. The germline V gene has CDR1 MNHNS and CDR2 SASEGT. The CDR3 has 17 residues. Here the CDR3 reads CASTHTGHRSSGNTIYF. The CDR3 DNA reads as TGTGCCAGCACCCATACGGGACACCGCAGCTCTGGAAACACCATATATTTT.

This clonotype was seen only a few times. The chain has TRBV18 and TRBJ2-7, with D possibly being TRBD2 (5 bases). The V end was cut by 3 bases, the J end by 0 bases, with 18 bases between. CDR3 length equals 17 residues. CDR1 is KGHSH and CDR2 is LQKENI in the germline V gene. Here the CDR3 reads CASSPISAGLSSYEQYF. The CDR3 bases are TGTGCCAGCTCACCTATCTCGGCGGGTCTAAGCTCCTACGAGCAGTACTTC.

Comments on this clonotype: A much larger clone lies a single base off, so this may be a read error. CDR3 DNA sequence: TGTGCCAGCAGCCACCTCAATCTGAACACTGAAGCTTCCTTT. As protein: CASSHLNLNTEASF. This chain joins TRBV14 and TRBJ1-1; no clear D. Germline V CDR1 and CDR2: SGHDN, FVKESK. The CDR3 has 14 amino acids.

This clonotype occurred a few times. The rearrangement uses TRBV20-1 and TRBJ2-3; 8 bases match TRBD2. V gave up 0 bases and J gave up 2 bases; unmatched junction bases: 7. The CDR3 is made up of 16 amino acids. The germline CDR1 and CDR2 sequences are DFQATT and SNEGSKA (reference sequence). The CDR3 DNA reads TGCAGTGCTAGAGACGGGGGGGGCCGAATCACAGATACGCAGTATTTT. It translates to CSARDGGGRITDTQYF.

This clonotype was seen ten or more times. This rearrangement joins TRBV9 to TRBJ2-7; no clear D gene. V shed 2 bases and J shed 2 bases, with 11 bases lying between them. This CDR3 has 14 residues. In germline, CDR1 is SGDLS, CDR2 YYNGEE. CDR3 region: CASSVTPDPYEQYF. CDR3 nucleotide sequence: TGTGCCAGCAGCGTCACCCCGGATCCCTACGAGCAGTACTTC.